This passage covers 28 T cell receptor beta chains from one sample sequenced in a study of blood T cell repertoires in COVID-19 (dated by TCRdb to 2018 to 2020). Libraries were prepared through the immunoSEQ multiplex PCR assay. TCRdb provides this immuneACCESS table in a form limited to in-frame rearrangements. Some clones are lacking; in checked studies, under half of them reflect an unresolved V gene, and why the rest are absent is not known. This sample has around 300,000 clones in its table, and 87% of those were observed once. 5.5% to 7% of the sample lies in the top ten. Sequencing was done on a sample of PBMCs or T cells enriched from blood (not recorded which). Source of these receptors: a woman aged 35 to 49 who had recovered from COVID-19.

This chain connects TRBV11-2 to TRBJ2-1, with 9 bases matching TRBD2. The length of the CDR3 is 15 residues. Losses at the gene ends were 0 bases for V and 9 bases for J; bases not matched to a gene: 6. CDR1 and CDR2 (germline): SGHAT, FQNNGV. As DNA, the CDR3 is TGTGCCAGCAGCTTAGATCAGCGCGGGAGGGGTGAGCAGTTCTTC. Amino acids: CASSLDQRGRGEQFF.

J is TRBJ1-5 and V is TRBV7-2, with D unresolved. This CDR3 is built from 14 residues. V lost 6 bases to trimming and J lost 0 bases, with 9 bases between them. The V gene's germline CDR1 is SGHTA and CDR2 FQGNSA. The CDR3 sequence is CASRADISNQPQHF. The CDR3 DNA is TGTGCCAGCAGAGCTGACATTAGCAATCAGCCCCAGCATTTT.

The CDR3 nucleotides read TGTGCCAGCAGTTCCGCCGGGACAGGGGATGAAAAACTGTTTTTT. Encoded protein: CASSSAGTGDEKLFF. The chain couples TRBV6-5 to TRBJ1-4; 10 bases align to TRBD1. The J segment lost 6 bases and the V segment lost 4 bases, leaving 5 bases of the junction unmatched. Germline CDR1 MNHEY, CDR2 SVGAGI. The CDR3 contains 15 residues.

This rearrangement joins TRBV7-3 to TRBJ2-3; D may be TRBD2 (6 bases). The V and J ends lost 1 base and 0 bases respectively, with 11 bases between them. The CDR3 totals 16 residues. CDR1 is SGHTA, CDR2 FQGTGA, per germline. CDR3 in amino acids: CASSLKGGTSTDTQYF. The CDR3 coding sequence is TGTGCCAGCAGCTTAAAGGGCGGGACTAGCACAGATACGCAGTATTTT.

This chain connects TRBV28 to TRBJ1-5; 7 positions match TRBD1. Germline lookup yields CDR1 MDHEN and CDR2 SYDVKM. V was pared by 2 bases and J by 5 bases, with 6 bases of the junction left unmatched. The CDR3 has 15 residues. CDR3 DNA: TGTGCCAGCAGTTTAAGGGGGCTTGGTTATCAGCCCCAGCATTTT. It is translated as CASSLRGLGYQPQHF.

The rearrangement links TRBV27 to TRBJ2-5; 13 bases align to TRBD2. From germline, CDR1 is MNHEY and CDR2 SMNVEV (reference sequence). This CDR3 has 19 amino acids. The V gene end was trimmed by 0 bases and the J gene end by 5 bases; junction bases not matched to a gene: 12. The CDR3 DNA reads TGTGCCAGCAGTTTATCGAGATTCACTAGCGGGAGGGCCGGGGAGACCCAGTACTTC. Encoded protein: CASSLSRFTSGRAGETQYF.

The chain carries TRBV7-2 and TRBJ1-2; the D is unclear. Germline V gene sequence: CDR1 SGHTA, CDR2 FQGNSA. With 1 base removed from V and 7 bases from J, the gap between germline ends came to 10 bases. This CDR3 comprises 13 residues. For the CDR3, the DNA is TGTGCCAGCAGCTTAGTCAGGATCGGTGGCTACACCTTC. It is translated as CASSLVRIGGYTF.

The chain couples TRBV6-5 to TRBJ1-1; D unclear. CDR3 size: 11 residues. Between the trimmed V and J ends, which lost 6 bases and 8 bases, there was a span of 10 bases. From germline, CDR1 is MNHEY and CDR2 SVGAGI. DNA for the CDR3: TGTGCCAGCAGCGGAGGCGGGGAAGCTTTCTTT. Translation gives CASSGGGEAFF.

J is TRBJ2-7 and V is TRBV28, with TRBD2 matching 7 bases. The length of the CDR3 is 14 residues. The ends lost 7 bases at V and 4 bases at J; junction bases unmatched: 10. Germline assignment: CDR1 MDHEN and CDR2 SYDVKM. The CDR3 sequence: CASTHRRENYEQYF. For the CDR3, the DNA is TGTGCCAGCACCCATAGGCGGGAGAATTACGAGCAGTACTTC.

The chain couples TRBV7-9 to TRBJ1-3, with D uncertain. The V end was cut by 3 bases, the J end by 3 bases, with 6 bases between. There are 13 residues in the CDR3. Germline CDR1 is SEHNR and CDR2 is FQNEAQ (reference sequence). CDR3 region: CASSLEVGNTIYF. CDR3 nucleotides: TGTGCCAGCAGCTTGGAGGTTGGAAACACCATATATTTT.

This chain links TRBV6-6 with TRBJ1-1; 9 nucleotides align to TRBD1. The germline V gene encodes CDR1 MNHNY and CDR2 SVGAGI (reference sequence). This CDR3 region has 15 residues. Trimming cost V 6 bases and J 7 bases; bases outside gene matches: 12. CDR3 residues: CASRPGQGVYGEAFF. CDR3 in DNA: TGTGCCAGCAGGCCGGGACAGGGTGTGTACGGTGAAGCTTTCTTT.

The chain links TRBV7-9 to TRBJ1-5; possible D gene TRBD1, 5 bases. CDR3 length equals 16 residues. Trimming took 9 bases from V and 3 from J, leaving 21 bases between them. Per the germline V gene, CDR1 is SEHNR and CDR2 is FQNEAQ (reference sequence). The CDR3 is CASSGRGEGNNQPQHF. CDR3 DNA sequence: TGTGCCAGTTCAGGGAGGGGCGAGGGGAACAATCAGCCCCAGCATTTT. Full variable domain (outside the CDR3, taken from reference TRBV7-9 and TRBJ1-5): DTGVSQNPRHKITKRGQNVTFRCDPISEHNRLYWYRQTLGQGPEFLTYFQNEAQLEKSRLLSDRFSAERPKGSFSTLEIQRTEQGDSAMYLCASSGRGEGNNQPQHFGDGTRLSIL.

The V gene is TRBV11-3, the J gene TRBJ2-2; D gene ambiguous. Per the germline V gene, CDR1 is SGHNT and CDR2 is YENEEA. The V gene lost 5 bases and the J gene lost 0 bases, with 10 bases spanning the gap. This CDR3 has 15 amino acids. CDR3 amino acids: CASSPSRANTGELFF. The DNA for the CDR3 is TGTGCCAGCAGCCCATCACGAGCGAACACCGGGGAGCTGTTTTTT.

The chain recombines TRBV7-9 with TRBJ2-3, with 10 bases identical to TRBD2. CDR1 and CDR2 from the germline V gene are SEHNR and FQNEAQ (reference sequence). J was trimmed by 1 base and V by 6 bases; bases with no gene match: 7. CDR3 length: 16 residues. The CDR3, as DNA: TGTGCCAGCAGGCTTCAGGGGACTAGCGGCACAGATACGCAGTATTTT. It codes for CASRLQGTSGTDTQYF.

The gene calls are TRBV3-1 (or the pseudogene TRBV3-2) and TRBJ2-1, with no clear D. The V and J ends lost 3 bases and 4 bases respectively, with 13 bases between them. The CDR3 is made up of 15 amino acids. Germline loops: CDR1 LGHDT, CDR2 YNNKEL (reference sequence). The CDR3 here is CASSQTLHGYNEQFF. The CDR3 DNA sequence: TGTGCCAGCAGCCAGACCCTCCACGGGTACAATGAGCAGTTCTTC.

The chain recombines TRBV5-6 with TRBJ1-4; D is uncertain. The CDR3 totals 13 residues. Per the germline V gene, CDR1 is SGHDT and CDR2 is YYEEEE. Trimming shortened V by 4 bases and J by 6 bases, and 10 bases separated the two germline ends. The CDR3 is CASSPLGYEKLFF. CDR3 DNA sequence: TGTGCCAGCAGCCCCTTGGGCTATGAAAAACTGTTTTTT.

The V call is TRBV19, the J call TRBJ1-3; D not certain. Germline assignment: CDR1 LNHDA and CDR2 SQIVND (reference sequence). The length of the CDR3 is 15 residues. V was trimmed by 3 bases and J by 0 bases, leaving 9 bases between them. This CDR3 is CASSMRVSSGNTIYF. CDR3 nucleotide sequence: TGTGCCAGTAGTATGAGGGTCAGCTCTGGAAACACCATATATTTT.

The genes are TRBV10-3 and TRBJ2-1; TRBD1 might be the D (6 bases). Germline V lookup: CDR1 ENHRY, CDR2 SYGVKD. CDR3 length: 16 residues. The V and J ends lost 8 bases and 7 bases respectively, with 24 bases between them. In DNA, the CDR3 is TGTGCCATCGGCGAAAGACCTCCCAGGGGACGGAATGAGCAGTTCTTC. Protein sequence: CAIGERPPRGRNEQFF.

This chain joins TRBV29-1 and TRBJ2-1; D gene unclear. The V and J ends lost 6 bases and 1 base respectively, with 7 bases between them. This CDR3 is built from 12 residues. In germline, CDR1 is SQVTM, CDR2 ANQGSEA. The CDR3 region has the DNA TGCAGCGTCCGCGTATCCTACAATGAGCAGTTCTTC. It encodes CSVRVSYNEQFF.

The rearrangement uses TRBV5-1 and TRBJ2-7; TRBD2 might be the D (7 bases). Trimming removed 6 bases from V and 0 bases from J, with 16 bases in between. The germline gives CDR1 SGHRS, CDR2 YFSETQ. The CDR3 consists of 15 residues. CDR3 sequence (DNA): TGCGCCAGCACCCGGGTGGCGGGGGCCTCCTACGAGCAGTACTTC. Translated: CASTRVAGASYEQYF.

As regards this clone: Within the sample, other DNA sequences also encode this same CDR3. This chain joins TRBV2 and TRBJ1-2, with 7 bases that match TRBD1. CDR1 is SNHLY, CDR2 FYNNEI, per germline. The CDR3 is 13 amino acids. The junction had 8 bases not matched to a gene; V was cut back by 7 bases and J by 6 bases. This CDR3 reads CASNRQGADGYTF. CDR3 DNA sequence: TGTGCCAGCAATCGACAGGGCGCCGATGGCTACACCTTC.

The J gene is TRBJ2-5, the V gene TRBV7-9; D remains unclear. Between the trimmed V and J ends, which lost 0 bases and 5 bases, there was a span of 10 bases. Germline assignment: CDR1 SEHNR and CDR2 FQNEAQ (reference sequence). The CDR3 runs 14 residues. This CDR3 is CASSLANVRETQYF. CDR3 bases: TGTGCCAGCAGCTTAGCGAACGTTCGGGAGACCCAGTACTTC.

This clone turned up a few times. The rearrangement links TRBV7-9 to TRBJ2-7; perhaps TRBD2 as D (6 bases). The CDR3 sequence is 13 residues long. CDR1 is SEHNR and CDR2 is FQNEAQ in the germline V gene (reference sequence). V gave up 1 base and J gave up 7 bases, with 11 bases separating them. The CDR3: CASSLGEDSEQYF. The CDR3 bases are TGTGCCAGCAGCTTAGGGGAGGATTCGGAGCAGTACTTC.

The chain has TRBV7-4 and TRBJ2-1; TRBD2 might be the D (7 bases). The CDR3 runs to 19 residues. V was trimmed by 5 bases and J by 0 bases, leaving 23 bases between them. Germline-derived CDR1 and CDR2 are SGHVT and SQSDAQ. CDR3 nucleotide sequence: TGTGCCAGCAGCAAAGGGGGACTATTTGGTAACCTCTCCTACAATGAGCAGTTCTTC. This encodes CASSKGGLFGNLSYNEQFF.

The chain combines TRBV5-1 with TRBJ1-4, with a weak D call TRBD1 (5 bases). Per germline, CDR1 SGHRS and CDR2 YFSETQ. V lost 0 bases and J lost 2, with 8 bases in between. CDR3 size: 15 residues. The CDR3 sequence is CASSLVTATNEKLFF. The DNA for the CDR3 is TGCGCCAGCAGCTTGGTGACAGCTACTAATGAAAAACTGTTTTTT.

This chain uses TRBV15 with TRBJ2-7; TRBD2 is a possible D gene (7 bases). Trimming removed 0 bases from V and 4 bases from J, with 16 bases in between. The CDR3 has 16 residues. Germline V gene data show CDR1 as LNHNV and CDR2 as YYDKDF (reference sequence). DNA of the CDR3: TGTGCCACCAGCAGAGAAGGACGGGGAGGGGGATACGAGCAGTACTTC. Residues: CATSREGRGGGYEQYF.

The V gene is TRBV4-1, the J gene TRBJ1-3; a weak D match, TRBD1 (5 bases). CDR1 MGHRA and CDR2 YSYEKL come from the germline V gene. This CDR3 is 18 amino acids long. V was trimmed by 4 bases and J by 0 bases, leaving 19 bases between them. CDR3 DNA sequence: TGCGCCAGCAGCCGTACACCCCCTCATGACAGCTCTGGAAACACCATATATTTT. Residues: CASSRTPPHDSSGNTIYF.

The V gene is TRBV7-8, the J gene TRBJ2-1; 7 positions match TRBD1. The CDR3 has 15 residues. Trimming removed 4 bases from V and 0 bases from J; junction bases left unmatched: 3. The germline V gene has CDR1 SGHVS and CDR2 FQNEAQ. The chain's CDR3 is CASSYRDSSYNEQFF. The CDR3, as DNA: TGTGCCAGCAGCTACCGGGACAGCTCCTACAATGAGCAGTTCTTC. The full variable domain, completed using reference TRBV7-8 and TRBJ2-1, is GAGVSQSPRYKVAKRGQDVALRCDPISGHVSLFWYQQALGQGPEFLTYFQNEAQLDKSGLPSDRFFAERPEGSVSTLKIQRTQQEDSAVYLCASSYRDSSYNEQFFGPGTRLTVL.